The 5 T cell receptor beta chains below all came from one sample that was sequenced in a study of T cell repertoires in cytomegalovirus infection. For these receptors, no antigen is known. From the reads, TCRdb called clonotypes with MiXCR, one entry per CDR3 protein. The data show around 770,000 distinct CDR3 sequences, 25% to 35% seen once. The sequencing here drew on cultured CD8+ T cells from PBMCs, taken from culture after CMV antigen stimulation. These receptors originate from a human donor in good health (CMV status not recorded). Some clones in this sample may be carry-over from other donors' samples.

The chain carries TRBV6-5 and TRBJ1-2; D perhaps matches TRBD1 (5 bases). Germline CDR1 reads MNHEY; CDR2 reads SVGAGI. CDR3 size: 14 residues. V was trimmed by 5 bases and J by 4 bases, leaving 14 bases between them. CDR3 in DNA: TGTGCCAGCAGTAATGGAGGGGACGGCTATGGCTACACCTTC. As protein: CASSNGGDGYGYTF.

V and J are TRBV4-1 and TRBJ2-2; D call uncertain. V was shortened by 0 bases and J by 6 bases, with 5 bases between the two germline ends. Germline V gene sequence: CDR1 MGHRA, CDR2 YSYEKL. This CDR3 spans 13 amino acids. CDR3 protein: CASSQDQSGELFF. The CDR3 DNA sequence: TGCGCCAGCAGCCAAGATCAATCCGGGGAGCTGTTTTTT.

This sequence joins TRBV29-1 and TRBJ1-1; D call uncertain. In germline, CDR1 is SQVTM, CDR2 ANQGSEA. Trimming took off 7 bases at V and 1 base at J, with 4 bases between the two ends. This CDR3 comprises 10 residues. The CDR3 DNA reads TGCAGCGCCCAGAACACTGAAGCTTTCTTT. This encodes CSAQNTEAFF.

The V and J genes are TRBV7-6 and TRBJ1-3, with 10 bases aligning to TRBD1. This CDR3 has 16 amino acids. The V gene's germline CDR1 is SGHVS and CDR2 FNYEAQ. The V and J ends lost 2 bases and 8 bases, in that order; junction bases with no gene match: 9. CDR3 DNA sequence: TGTGCCAGCAGCTTACCCCGGACAGGGGGGGCGGACACCATATATTTT. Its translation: CASSLPRTGGADTIYF.

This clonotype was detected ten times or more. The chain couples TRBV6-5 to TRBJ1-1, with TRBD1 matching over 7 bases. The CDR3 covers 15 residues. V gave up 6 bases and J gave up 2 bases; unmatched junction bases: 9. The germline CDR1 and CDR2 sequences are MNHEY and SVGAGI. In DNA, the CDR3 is TGTGCCAGCAGCCTGGAGACAGGGACTAACACTGAAGCTTTCTTT. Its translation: CASSLETGTNTEAFF.